This T cell receptor (beta chain) derives from a study of blood T cell repertoires in COVID-19. Overall study: COVID-19 samples, acute and convalescent, were from the United States, Italy and Spain.

Per the original methods: Estimation of nucleated cell counts relied on the amplification of reference gene primers. Generated by immunoSEQ multiplex PCR, the TCRdb table keeps only in-frame clones and is missing some. Clone size and V and J calls were adopted from that table, with D and trimming inferred from the DNA. The repertoire holds fewer than 350,000 clones, with roughly 93% as singletons. Adults between roughly 18 and 95 years of age took part from fewer than 30 US areas. Participant-reported clinical history was the basis for cohort assignment. The CDR3 extends over 18 amino acids. Germline trimming cut 6 bases from V and 7 bases from J; bases unmatched to any gene: 22. Germline CDR1 SGHDT, CDR2 YYEEEE.

This sequence was found in a woman between 40 and 55 years old with acute COVID-19. Sample: PBMCs or T cells enriched from blood (not recorded which). The V and J genes are TRBV5-6 and TRBJ1-2, with 9 bases identical to TRBD1. CDR3 region: CASISYLGQGGRYSGYTF. As DNA, the CDR3 is TGTGCCAGCATCTCCTACCTGGGACAGGGAGGGAGATATAGTGGCTACACCTTC.